Listed below are T cell receptor beta chains from one sample, sequenced in a study of blood T cell repertoires in COVID-19. TCRdb's copy holds only in-frame clones and misses some; the assay was immunoSEQ multiplex PCR. The sample lists 150,000 or so clones, approximately 80% seen once, with roughly 7.9% in the top ten. Sequences were obtained from peripheral blood. The receptor set was obtained from a woman aged 45-65 years in a cohort sampled during active or convalescent COVID-19. Both conserved end residues are part of each CDR3. A D gene is named only where the DNA matches it firmly. Size tells how often a clone was seen (once, few, many) or the class of an expanded clone, and some rows leave it out.

v_call: TRBV7-2; j_call: TRBJ1-5; d_call: TRBD1; clone_size: .; cdr3_nt: TGTGCCAGCAGCCCCCGGACAGGATCCAATCAGCCCCAGCATTTT; cdr3_aa: CASSPRTGSNQPQHF
v_call: TRBV3-1/TRBV3-2; j_call: TRBJ2-1; d_call: .; clone_size: .; cdr3_nt: TGTGCCAGCAGCCAACTAGGTCCCGGTGAGCAGTTCTTC; cdr3_aa: CASSQLGPGEQFF
v_call: TRBV2; j_call: TRBJ1-3; d_call: .; clone_size: .; cdr3_nt: TGTGCCAGCAGTGTTCAGGGGAGATCTGGAAACACCATATATTTT; cdr3_aa: CASSVQGRSGNTIYF
v_call: TRBV5-1; j_call: TRBJ1-1; d_call: TRBD1; clone_size: once; cdr3_nt: TGCGCCAGCAGCTCGGGACAGACCAACACTGAAGCTTTCTTT; cdr3_aa: CASSSGQTNTEAFF
v_call: TRBV9; j_call: TRBJ1-1; d_call: TRBD1; clone_size: .; cdr3_nt: TGTGCCAGCAGCGTACTTACAGGGGACACTGAAGCTTTCTTT; cdr3_aa: CASSVLTGDTEAFF
v_call: TRBV12-3/TRBV12-4; j_call: TRBJ1-1; d_call: .; clone_size: .; cdr3_nt: TGTGCCAGCAGTTTTATGGGAGCAGCTTTCTTT; cdr3_aa: CASSFMGAAFF
v_call: TRBV6-2/TRBV6-3; j_call: TRBJ1-1; d_call: TRBD1; clone_size: .; cdr3_nt: TGTGCCAGCAGTACAGGGGGCCACACTGAAGCTTTCTTT; cdr3_aa: CASSTGGHTEAFF
v_call: TRBV11-1; j_call: TRBJ2-3; d_call: TRBD2; clone_size: .; cdr3_nt: TGTGCCAGCAGCTTTAGCGGGGGGCAGAGCACAGATACGCAGTATTTT; cdr3_aa: CASSFSGGQSTDTQYF
v_call: TRBV5-1; j_call: TRBJ1-1; d_call: TRBD1; clone_size: .; cdr3_nt: TGCGCCAGCAGGGCTGGGACAGGGAACACTGAAGCTTTCTTT; cdr3_aa: CASRAGTGNTEAFF
v_call: TRBV6-5; j_call: TRBJ1-5; d_call: TRBD1; clone_size: few; cdr3_nt: TGTGCCAGCAGTCGGACAGGGAGCAATCAGCCCCAGCATTTT; cdr3_aa: CASSRTGSNQPQHF
v_call: TRBV29-1; j_call: TRBJ1-2; d_call: .; clone_size: many; cdr3_nt: TGCAGCGTTGAGTTAAACGGGGATGGCTACACCTTC; cdr3_aa: CSVELNGDGYTF
v_call: TRBV2; j_call: TRBJ2-2; d_call: .; clone_size: .; cdr3_nt: TGTGCCAGCAGTGAGGTCGGGGTGAACACCGGGGAGCTGTTTTTT; cdr3_aa: CASSEVGVNTGELFF
v_call: TRBV12-2; j_call: TRBJ2-7; d_call: .; clone_size: few; cdr3_nt: TGTGCAAGTCGCTTAGCGCTCCCCAGGGCTCGTTACGAGCAGTACTTC; cdr3_aa: CASRLALPRARYEQYF
v_call: TRBV5-1; j_call: TRBJ1-2; d_call: TRBD1; clone_size: .; cdr3_nt: TGCGCCAGCAGCTTCAGGGGGCGAGACGGCGCCGATGGCTACACCTTC; cdr3_aa: CASSFRGRDGADGYTF
v_call: TRBV3-1/TRBV3-2; j_call: TRBJ2-3; d_call: TRBD2; clone_size: .; cdr3_nt: TGTGCCAGCACCACCATAGCGGGGGGCACAGATACGCAGTATTTT; cdr3_aa: CASTTIAGGTDTQYF
v_call: TRBV6-1; j_call: TRBJ1-4; d_call: .; clone_size: few; cdr3_nt: TGTGCCAGCAGTGAAGCTCTAGGTCTCGATGAAAAACTGTTTTTT; cdr3_aa: CASSEALGLDEKLFF
v_call: TRBV3-1/TRBV3-2; j_call: TRBJ2-5; d_call: TRBD2; clone_size: .; cdr3_nt: TGTGCCAGCAGCCACCCCTCGGGGGGTTGGGAGACCCAGTACTTC; cdr3_aa: CASSHPSGGWETQYF
v_call: TRBV6-4; j_call: TRBJ2-5; d_call: .; clone_size: .; cdr3_nt: TGTGCCAGCAGTAACAACCACAGGGTGGGGTGGAAGACCCAGTACTTC; cdr3_aa: CASSNNHRVGWKTQYF
v_call: TRBV30; j_call: TRBJ2-7; d_call: .; clone_size: .; cdr3_nt: TGTGCCTGGAGCTCCTCACAGGGTTCCCACGAGCAGTACTTC; cdr3_aa: CAWSSSQGSHEQYF
v_call: TRBV6-5; j_call: TRBJ1-2; d_call: TRBD1; clone_size: .; cdr3_nt: TGTGCCGGTCGGGACAGCTTCTATGGCTACACCTTC; cdr3_aa: CAGRDSFYGYTF
v_call: TRBV3-1/TRBV3-2; j_call: TRBJ2-2; d_call: .; clone_size: .; cdr3_nt: TGTGCCAGCAGCCCCTTGCGGGGTACCGGGGAGCTGTTTTTT; cdr3_aa: CASSPLRGTGELFF
v_call: TRBV19; j_call: TRBJ2-6; d_call: .; clone_size: .; cdr3_nt: TGTGCCAGCGCCAACAGCGGCGATTGGTACTCTGGGGCCAACGTCCTGACTTTC; cdr3_aa: CASANSGDWYSGANVLTF